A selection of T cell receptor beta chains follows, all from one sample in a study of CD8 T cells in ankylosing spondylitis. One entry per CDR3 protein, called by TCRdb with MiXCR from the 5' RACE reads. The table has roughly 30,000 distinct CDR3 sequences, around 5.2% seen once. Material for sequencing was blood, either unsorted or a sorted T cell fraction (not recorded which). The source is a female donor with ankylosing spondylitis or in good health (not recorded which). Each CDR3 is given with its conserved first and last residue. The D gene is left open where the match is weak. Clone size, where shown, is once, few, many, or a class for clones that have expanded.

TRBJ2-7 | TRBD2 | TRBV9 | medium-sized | CASSVAGRGGEQYF | TGTGCCAGCAGCGTAGCTGGGAGGGGCGGCGAGCAGTACTTC
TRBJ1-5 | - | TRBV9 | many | CASSPPGAANQPQHF | TGTGCCAGCAGCCCCCCCGGGGCAGCTAATCAGCCCCAGCATTTT
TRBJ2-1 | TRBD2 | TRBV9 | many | CASTQRASGIDEQFF | TGTGCCAGCACCCAGCGGGCCAGCGGGATCGATGAGCAGTTCTTC
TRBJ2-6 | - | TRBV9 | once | CASSVVPSDIRGVLTF | TGTGCCAGCAGCGTAGTCCCCAGTGACATCCGCGGGGTCCTGACTTTC
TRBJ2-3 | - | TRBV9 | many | CASSTLGDTQYF | TGTGCCAGCAGCACCCTCGGGGATACGCAGTATTTT
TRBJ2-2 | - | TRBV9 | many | CASSRAVGELFF | TGTGCCAGCAGCCGGGCTGTCGGGGAGCTGTTTTTT
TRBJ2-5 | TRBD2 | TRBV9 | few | CASSVGVGGARETQYF | TGTGCCAGCAGCGTAGGAGTCGGGGGGGCCAGGGAGACCCAGTACTTC
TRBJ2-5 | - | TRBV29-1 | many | CTRGAQETQYF | TGCACCCGCGGGGCACAAGAGACCCAGTACTTC
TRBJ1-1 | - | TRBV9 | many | CASSADSFNTEAFF | TGTGCCAGCAGCGCGGACAGCTTTAACACTGAAGCTTTCTTT
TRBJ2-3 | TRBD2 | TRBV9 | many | CASSVEAGGAPDTQYF | TGTGCCAGCAGCGTAGAAGCGGGAGGGGCCCCAGATACGCAGTATTTT
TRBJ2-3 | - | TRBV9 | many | CASSVGNGDTQYF | TGTGCCAGCAGCGTAGGTAACGGGGATACGCAGTATTTT
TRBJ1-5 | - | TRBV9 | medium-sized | CASSVDEYQPQHF | TGTGCCAGCAGCGTAGATGAGTATCAGCCCCAGCATTTT
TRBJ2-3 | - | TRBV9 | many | CASSVVSADTQYF | TGTGCCAGCAGCGTAGTATCCGCAGATACGCAGTATTTT
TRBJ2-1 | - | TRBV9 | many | CASSASGRGNEQFF | TGTGCCAGCAGCGCCTCAGGCAGGGGCAATGAGCAGTTCTTC
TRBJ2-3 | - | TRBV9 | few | CASSRSNLNTDTQYF | TGTGCCAGCAGCCGGTCTAATCTTAACACAGATACGCAGTATTTT
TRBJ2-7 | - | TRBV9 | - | CASSASLAGGGEQYF | TGTGCCAGCAGCGCCTCGTTGGCAGGGGGAGGGGAGCAGTACTTC
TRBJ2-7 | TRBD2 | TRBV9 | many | CASSVGPTSGGTPSYEQYF | TGTGCCAGCAGCGTAGGCCCCACTAGCGGCGGAACCCCCTCCTACGAGCAGTACTTC
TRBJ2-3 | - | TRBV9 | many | CASSVVWGGTDTQYF | TGTGCCAGCAGCGTAGTGTGGGGGGGCACAGATACGCAGTATTTT
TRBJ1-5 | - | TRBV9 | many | CASSVGADINQPQHF | TGTGCCAGCAGCGTAGGAGCGGATATCAATCAGCCCCAGCATTTT
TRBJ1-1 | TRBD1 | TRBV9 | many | CASSVEAGGTEAFF | TGTGCCAGCAGCGTAGAGGCAGGGGGTACTGAAGCTTTCTTT
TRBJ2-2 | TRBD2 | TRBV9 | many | CASSVDAGGYAGELFF | TGTGCCAGCAGCGTAGATGCGGGAGGCTATGCCGGGGAGCTGTTTTTT
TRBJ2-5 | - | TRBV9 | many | CASSVGPKMETQYF | TGTGCCAGCAGCGTAGGTCCGAAGATGGAGACCCAGTACTTC
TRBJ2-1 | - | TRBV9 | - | CASSVEVGTYNEQFF | TGTGCCAGCAGCGTAGAGGTGGGGACGTACAATGAGCAGTTCTTC
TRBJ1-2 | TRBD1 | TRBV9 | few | CASANPGTGRLRDTF | TGTGCCAGCGCCAACCCCGGGACAGGGCGGTTGAGAGACACCTTC
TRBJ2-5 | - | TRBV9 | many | CASSVTGLSQETQYF | TGTGCCAGCAGCGTGACAGGATTAAGCCAAGAGACCCAGTACTTC
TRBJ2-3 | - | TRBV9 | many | CASSYSGLRPTDTQYF | TGTGCCAGCAGTTACTCTGGCTTGCGGCCTACAGATACGCAGTATTTT
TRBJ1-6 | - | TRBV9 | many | CASSVGGVNSPLHF | TGTGCCAGCAGCGTAGGAGGGGTGAATTCACCCCTCCACTTT
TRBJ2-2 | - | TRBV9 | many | CASSVTGNTGELFF | TGTGCCAGCAGCGTAACTGGGAACACCGGGGAGCTGTTTTTT